Detailed here is one TCR beta chain. Its specificity is unknown. The data belong to a study of shared clonotypes between healthy human individuals. Across the study: Researchers assigned three CD4 naive, three CD4 memory, two CD8 naive and one CD8 memory plate to each donor. Study findings and constraints: Memory subsets generally showed lower estimated richness than naive subsets. Unshared clonotypes carried lower generation probabilities than those common to all four donors.

Sequencing used immunoSEQ multiplex PCR; TCRdb keeps in-frame clones, though not all of them. This table has 800,000 to 950,000 clones, about 96% appearing once. The CDR3 contains 14 residues. V was shortened by 5 bases and J by 1 base, with 11 bases between the two germline ends. Germline V lookup: CDR1 MGHRA, CDR2 YSYEKL. CD45RO-negative, CCR7-positively selected cells formed the naive CD8 fraction, excluding terminally differentiated effector memory CD45RA+ cells. All of the donors resided in Nashville, Tennessee, and each was a Caucasian adult. The sequencing sample was made of naive CD8+ T cells sorted from blood. The V and J genes are TRBV4-1 and TRBJ2-5; D not certain. The TCR comes from a man aged 25 to 40 in good health. Here the CDR3 reads CASSFYMGQETQYF. The CDR3 region has the DNA TGCGCCAGCAGCTTTTATATGGGCCAAGAGACCCAGTACTTC.